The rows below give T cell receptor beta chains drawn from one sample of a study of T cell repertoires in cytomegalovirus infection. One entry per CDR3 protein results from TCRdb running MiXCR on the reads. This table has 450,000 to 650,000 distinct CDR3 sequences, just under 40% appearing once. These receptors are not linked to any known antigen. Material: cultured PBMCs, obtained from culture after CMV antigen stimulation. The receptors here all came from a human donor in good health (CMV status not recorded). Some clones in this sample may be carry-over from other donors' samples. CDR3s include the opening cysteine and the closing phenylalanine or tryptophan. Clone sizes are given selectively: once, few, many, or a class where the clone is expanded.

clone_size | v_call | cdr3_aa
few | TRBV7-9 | CASSQDYWGTDTQYF
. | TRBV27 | CASSFSYPPGTGGDNEQFF
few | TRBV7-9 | CASSSPLEVTEAFF
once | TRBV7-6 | CASSPGTGVHEQYF
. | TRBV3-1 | CASSHEDRVGEKLFF
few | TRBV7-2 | CASSPSGSPNNEQFF
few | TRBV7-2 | CASSTPPSDTQYF
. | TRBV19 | CASSSGGQGLLDQPQHF
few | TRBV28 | CASTVAPNEKLFF
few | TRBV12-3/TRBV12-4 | CASTQTGGTEAFF
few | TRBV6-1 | CASRATSAETDTQYF
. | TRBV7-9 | CASSLGVGFSEQFF
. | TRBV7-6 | CASGLVSEQFF
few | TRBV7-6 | CASSAGLYEQYF
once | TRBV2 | CASRVRAHNEKLFF
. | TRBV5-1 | CASSLGVSAAEAFF